Presented here are 3 T cell receptor beta chains from one specimen sequenced in a study of blood T cell repertoires in COVID-19 (dated by TCRdb to 2018 to 2021). Library prep was done by the immunoSEQ multiplex PCR assay. TCRdb provides this immuneACCESS table in a form limited to in-frame rearrangements. Some clones are lacking; in checked studies, under half of them reflect an unresolved V gene, and why the rest are absent is not known. This sample has about 440,000 clones in its table, and 75% to 90% of those were observed once. Around 4.5% of the sample goes to the ten largest clones. Specimen: peripheral blood. Receptors originate from a woman aged 30 to 39 with acute or convalescent COVID-19.

The chain carries TRBV6-1 and TRBJ1-2; 7 nucleotides match TRBD1. This CDR3 has 14 amino acids. Germline V gene data show CDR1 as MNHNS and CDR2 as SASEGT. J gave up 4 bases and V 1 base, and 3 bases lay outside the gene matches. In DNA, the CDR3 is TGTGCCAGCAGTGAAGGGACAGGACTCTATGGCTACACCTTC. Translation: CASSEGTGLYGYTF.

The rearrangement joins TRBV2 to TRBJ1-6, with 10 bases aligning to TRBD1. The junction had 5 bases not matched to a gene; V was cut back by 5 bases and J by 10 bases. In germline, CDR1 is SNHLY, CDR2 FYNNEI. This CDR3 comprises 14 residues. The CDR3 is CASSPGTGVSPLHF. In DNA form, the CDR3 reads TGTGCCAGCAGTCCCGGGACAGGGGTATCACCCCTCCACTTT.

V is TRBV10-2 and J is TRBJ1-5; D is uncertain. This CDR3 spans 15 amino acids. Looked up from germline, CDR1 is WSHSY and CDR2 is SAAADI. V gave up 0 bases and J gave up 0 bases, with 6 bases separating them. This CDR3 reads CASSESISSNQPQHF. The CDR3 DNA sequence: TGCGCCAGCAGTGAGTCAATCAGTAGCAATCAGCCCCAGCATTTT.